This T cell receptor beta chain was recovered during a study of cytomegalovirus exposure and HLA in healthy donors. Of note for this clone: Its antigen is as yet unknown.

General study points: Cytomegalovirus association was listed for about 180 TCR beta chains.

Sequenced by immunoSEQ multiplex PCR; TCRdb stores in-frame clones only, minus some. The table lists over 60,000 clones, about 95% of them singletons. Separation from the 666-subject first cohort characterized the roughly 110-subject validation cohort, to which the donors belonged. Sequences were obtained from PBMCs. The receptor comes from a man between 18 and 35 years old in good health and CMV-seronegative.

In DNA form, the CDR3 reads TGTGCCAGCAGCCCTTTAACAGGGGGCCAAGTTCGGGCCGGGGAGCTGTTTTTT. The encoded protein is CASSPLTGGQVRAGELFF. The gene calls are TRBV7-9 and TRBJ2-2; 9 nucleotides line up with TRBD1. V was pared by 5 bases and J by 6 bases, with 16 bases of the junction left unmatched. The CDR3 is made up of 18 amino acids. CDR1 and CDR2 (germline): SEHNR, FQNEAQ (reference sequence).